This TCR beta chain was obtained from a study of blood T cell repertoires in COVID-19. Study-level information: Samples came from the United States, Italy and Spain, spanning acute and convalescent COVID-19. Sample material is recorded as cDNA or gDNA derived from T cells, B-cell-depleted T cells, or PBMCs.

Authors' processing steps: From reference gene primer amplification, estimates of nucleated cell counts were derived. Generated by immunoSEQ multiplex PCR, the TCRdb table keeps only in-frame clones and is missing some. V and J calls and clone size are copied from that table; D and trimming were computed from the DNA. Here the sample spans about 320,000 clones, 88% being singletons. The CDR3 spans 14 residues. Germline CDR1 reads SNHLY; CDR2 reads FYNNEI. The V end was cut by 7 bases, the J end by 6 bases, with 13 bases between. This clone was detected once. This sequence was found in a woman aged 25 to 39 with COVID-19, enrolled during active disease. Specimen: peripheral blood. This chain links TRBV2 with TRBJ1-6; D gene unclear. The CDR3 protein is CASKARVSNSPLHF. As DNA, the CDR3 is TGTGCCAGCAAGGCACGGGTTTCTAATTCACCCCTCCACTTT.